Shown below are 9 T cell receptor beta chains from a single sample sequenced in a study of OX40 agonist ivuxolimab in advanced cancers. The library came from the immunoSEQ multiplex PCR assay. Held by TCRdb, this immuneACCESS table contains in-frame sequences only and omits some clones. Under half of the omission traces to an unresolved V gene where checked; the cause of the rest is unknown. For this sample there are about 62,000 clones; roughly 88% appear just once. The ten largest account for 2% to 3% of the sample. The input for sequencing was CD4+ or CD8+ T cells sorted from blood, taken in a trial of the OX40 agonist ivuxolimab. These receptors were taken from an adult with an advanced solid tumor such as melanoma, head and neck, liver or kidney cancer.

CDR3 loop: CASSPAMGARGYTF. The DNA of the CDR3 is TGTGCCAGCAGCCCCGCGATGGGGGCGCGGGGCTACACCTTC. The chain recombines TRBV7-6 with TRBJ1-2; maybe TRBD1 (6 bases). Trimming left V 5 bases short and J 8 bases short, with 18 bases between. This CDR3 is 14 amino acids long. Germline V gene sequence: CDR1 SGHVS, CDR2 FNYEAQ.

V gene TRBV5-1 combines with J gene TRBJ1-5; possible D gene TRBD1, 5 bases. Trimming pared 0 bases from V and 5 bases from J, leaving 6 bases between. Germline loops: CDR1 SGHRS, CDR2 YFSETQ. The CDR3 loop spans 13 amino acids. CDR3 DNA sequence: TGCGCCAGCAGCTTGGGACAGTATCAGCCCCAGCATTTT. It codes for CASSLGQYQPQHF. The variable domain in full, with the rest retrieved from reference TRBV5-1 and TRBJ1-5, is KAGVTQTPRYLIKTRGQQVTLSCSPISGHRSVSWYQQTPGQGLQFLFEYFSETQRNKGNFPGRFSGRQFSNSRSEMNVSTLELGDSALYLCASSLGQYQPQHFGDGTRLSIL.

DNA of the CDR3: TGTGCCAGCAGTGAAGGGAACTCCTACGAGCAGTACTTC. It is translated as CASSEGNSYEQYF. V and J are TRBV25-1 and TRBJ2-7; D ambiguous. CDR3 length: 13 residues. Between the trimmed V and J ends, which lost 2 bases and 0 bases, there was a span of 5 bases. Germline V gives CDR1 MGHDK, CDR2 SYGVNS.

V usage is TRBV7-2 and J usage is TRBJ1-4; 12 nucleotides align to TRBD1. Losses at the gene ends were 3 bases for V and 4 bases for J; bases not matched to a gene: 12. Per the germline V gene, CDR1 is SGHTA and CDR2 is FQGNSA. There are 19 residues in the CDR3. The CDR3 bases are TGTGCCAGCAGCTTGGCCGGGACAGGGGGCTTGTTGGGTAATGAAAAACTGTTTTTT. Encoded protein: CASSLAGTGGLLGNEKLFF.

This clone showed up just a few times. V and J are TRBV5-5 and TRBJ2-1; D is unresolved. Germline-derived CDR1 and CDR2 are SGHKS and YYEKEE (reference sequence). The CDR3 extends over 11 amino acids. Trimming took off 0 bases at V and 13 bases at J, with 8 bases between the two ends. CDR3 loop: CASSLVEIQFF. The CDR3 DNA sequence: TGTGCCAGCAGCTTGGTAGAGATTCAGTTCTTC.

The sample holds one count of this clone. The rearrangement uses TRBV9 and TRBJ1-4; 10 nucleotides agree with TRBD1. The CDR3 runs to 14 residues. Germline V gene sequence: CDR1 SGDLS, CDR2 YYNGEE. The V gene end was trimmed by 2 bases and the J gene end by 8 bases; junction bases not matched to a gene: 3. DNA for the CDR3: TGTGCCAGCAGCGTTGGACAGGGGGGCGAAAAACTGTTTTTT. Amino acid sequence: CASSVGQGGEKLFF.

This clone was seen only once. The rearrangement uses TRBV28 and TRBJ2-2; D is ambiguous. Germline lookup yields CDR1 MDHEN and CDR2 SYDVKM. The CDR3 sequence is 15 residues long. V shed 2 bases and J shed 0 bases, with 7 bases lying between them. The CDR3 protein is CASSLGLSNTGELFF. CDR3 DNA: TGTGCCAGCAGTTTAGGTTTGTCGAACACCGGGGAGCTGTTTTTT.

This chain links TRBV25-1 with TRBJ1-2, with D unclear. Trimming shortened V by 1 base and J by 7 bases, and 16 bases separated the two germline ends. Germline V gene lookup returns CDR1 MGHDK and CDR2 SYGVNS. The CDR3 extends over 15 amino acids. The CDR3 DNA is TGTGCCAGCAGTGAATCGGGAGGATTAGGGTTTGGCTACACCTTC. It encodes CASSESGGLGFGYTF.

The chain joins TRBV7-9 to TRBJ1-4; 9 nucleotides align to TRBD1. Germline trimming cut 5 bases from V and 4 bases from J; bases unmatched to any gene: 8. The length of the CDR3 is 16 residues. CDR1 SEHNR and CDR2 FQNEAQ come from the germline V gene (reference sequence). The CDR3 region is CASSPIGQGNNEKLFF. The CDR3 DNA reads as TGTGCCAGCAGCCCCATCGGACAGGGGAATAATGAAAAACTGTTTTTT.